Listed below are T cell receptor beta chains from one sample, sequenced in a study of OX40 agonist ivuxolimab in advanced cancers. Here immunoSEQ multiplex PCR was the method, and the copy in TCRdb shows in-frame clones only, minus some. The table records tens of thousands of clones, more than 75% of them present only once. Source: CD4+ or CD8+ T cells sorted from blood, taken in a trial of the OX40 agonist ivuxolimab. The receptors derive from an adult with an advanced solid tumor such as melanoma, head and neck, liver or kidney cancer. Both conserved end residues are part of each CDR3. Fields, in order: CDR3 DNA, CDR3 protein, clone size, V gene, D gene, J gene. A D gene is named only where the DNA matches it firmly. Rows give clone size only sometimes, using once, few, many, or a class for an expanded clone.

CDR3nt: TGTGCCAGCAGAAGAACAGGCGCCGCCGGGGAGCTGTTTTTT
CDR3aa: CASRRTGAAGELFF
abundance: few
v_gene: TRBV6-5
d_gene: .
j_gene: TRBJ2-2

CDR3nt: TGTGCCAGCAGCCTCATGGGGAAGCCGCTAGATACGCAGTATTTT
CDR3aa: CASSLMGKPLDTQYF
abundance: .
v_gene: TRBV11-2
d_gene: .
j_gene: TRBJ2-3

CDR3nt: TGCGCCAGCAGCCCGTGGACAGGGGGGGAGCAGTACTTC
CDR3aa: CASSPWTGGEQYF
abundance: .
v_gene: TRBV5-1
d_gene: TRBD1
j_gene: TRBJ2-7

CDR3nt: TGTGCCAGCAGCCGGGGACTAGCAGGCGAGCAGTACTTC
CDR3aa: CASSRGLAGEQYF
abundance: few
v_gene: TRBV7-9
d_gene: TRBD2
j_gene: TRBJ2-7

CDR3nt: TGTGCCAGCAGGACCCGATCCGCCACTGAAGCTTTCTTT
CDR3aa: CASRTRSATEAFF
abundance: .
v_gene: TRBV2
d_gene: .
j_gene: TRBJ1-1

CDR3nt: TGTGCCAGCTCCCCGGGAGGGTATTCTAGCAATCAGCCCCAGCATTTT
CDR3aa: CASSPGGYSSNQPQHF
abundance: .
v_gene: TRBV18
d_gene: .
j_gene: TRBJ1-5

CDR3nt: TGTGCCAGCAGTTCCTATAGCGGGGCGCGCTCCTACGAGCAGTACTTC
CDR3aa: CASSSYSGARSYEQYF
abundance: .
v_gene: TRBV28
d_gene: TRBD2
j_gene: TRBJ2-7

CDR3nt: TGCAGCGCCGACGGGGAGAGCACAGATACGCAGTATTTT
CDR3aa: CSADGESTDTQYF
abundance: .
v_gene: TRBV29-1
d_gene: .
j_gene: TRBJ2-3

CDR3nt: TGTGCCAGCAGCCTGTCGCGGCAGGGGGGCAATGAGCAGTTCTTC
CDR3aa: CASSLSRQGGNEQFF
abundance: .
v_gene: TRBV13
d_gene: .
j_gene: TRBJ2-1

CDR3nt: TGTGCCAGTAGCGCCACAGGCACAGATACGCAGTATTTT
CDR3aa: CASSATGTDTQYF
abundance: .
v_gene: TRBV19
d_gene: .
j_gene: TRBJ2-3

CDR3nt: TGCGCCAGCAGTCAACCCGGACAGGATAAGCACAGATACGCAGTATTT
CDR3aa: CASSQPGQDKHRYAVF
abundance: .
v_gene: TRBV23-1
d_gene: TRBD1
j_gene: TRBJ2-3

CDR3nt: TGTGCCAGCAGCTTACCGGGCTATGGCTACACCTTC
CDR3aa: CASSLPGYGYTF
abundance: few
v_gene: TRBV7-2
d_gene: .
j_gene: TRBJ1-2

CDR3nt: TGCGCCAGCAGCATACCCCCGGGACACGCGAACACCGGGGAGCTGTTTTTT
CDR3aa: CASSIPPGHANTGELFF
abundance: .
v_gene: TRBV5-1
d_gene: .
j_gene: TRBJ2-2

CDR3nt: TGCGCCAGCAGCCTGGAGGAATTGGATGAAAAACTGTTTTTT
CDR3aa: CASSLEELDEKLFF
abundance: .
v_gene: TRBV4-1
d_gene: .
j_gene: TRBJ1-4

CDR3nt: TGTGCCAGCAGTTACAAGGACAGGGATAGCTACGAGCAGTACTTC
CDR3aa: CASSYKDRDSYEQYF
abundance: .
v_gene: TRBV6-5
d_gene: TRBD1
j_gene: TRBJ2-7

CDR3nt: TGTGCCGGCGCCAGACAGTTCAGCACAGATACGCAGTATTTT
CDR3aa: CAGARQFSTDTQYF
abundance: .
v_gene: TRBV6-1
d_gene: .
j_gene: TRBJ2-3

CDR3nt: TGTGCCATCAGTGAGTCGAGTGGAGGGGCGGGCAATGAGCAGTTCTTC
CDR3aa: CAISESSGGAGNEQFF
abundance: .
v_gene: TRBV10-3
d_gene: .
j_gene: TRBJ2-1

CDR3nt: TGTGCCAGCAGCCCGCGAGCGGGTCAAAATGAGCAGTTCTTC
CDR3aa: CASSPRAGQNEQFF
abundance: .
v_gene: TRBV6-5
d_gene: .
j_gene: TRBJ2-1

CDR3nt: TGTGCCAGCAGCTTAAGGCCGAGAGATAAGGATACGCAGTATTTT
CDR3aa: CASSLRPRDKDTQYF
abundance: .
v_gene: TRBV7-3
d_gene: .
j_gene: TRBJ2-3

CDR3nt: TGCGCCAGCAGCTTGGCGGGACAGGCCTACGAGCAGTACTTC
CDR3aa: CASSLAGQAYEQYF
abundance: .
v_gene: TRBV5-1
d_gene: TRBD1
j_gene: TRBJ2-7

CDR3nt: TGTGCCAGCAAGACGACAGGGATTAACTATGGCTACACCTTC
CDR3aa: CASKTTGINYGYTF
abundance: .
v_gene: TRBV27
d_gene: TRBD1
j_gene: TRBJ1-2

CDR3nt: TGTGCCAGCAGCTTTTCACGCGAAGCTTTCTTT
CDR3aa: CASSFSREAFF
abundance: .
v_gene: TRBV7-2
d_gene: .
j_gene: TRBJ1-1

CDR3nt: TGTGCCAGCAGCCGCAGGGAGAACACCATATATTTT
CDR3aa: CASSRRENTIYF
abundance: .
v_gene: TRBV7-8
d_gene: .
j_gene: TRBJ1-3

CDR3nt: TGTGCCAGCAGTGAGCTTCGGGGGGACCCTAACTATGGCTACACCTTC
CDR3aa: CASSELRGDPNYGYTF
abundance: .
v_gene: TRBV25-1
d_gene: .
j_gene: TRBJ1-2

CDR3nt: TGTGCCAGCATTCCACAGGGGAACACTGAAGCTTTCTTT
CDR3aa: CASIPQGNTEAFF
abundance: .
v_gene: TRBV6-5
d_gene: .
j_gene: TRBJ1-1

CDR3nt: TGTGCTAGTGGTTCGACAGTCCCGGGACTAGCTATCTACAATGAGCAGTTCTTC
CDR3aa: CASGSTVPGLAIYNEQFF
abundance: .
v_gene: TRBV12-5
d_gene: TRBD2
j_gene: TRBJ2-1

CDR3nt: TGTGCCAGCAGTTCTAATTTCGGGACAGGCTACACAGATACGCAGTATTTT
CDR3aa: CASSSNFGTGYTDTQYF
abundance: .
v_gene: TRBV5-6
d_gene: TRBD1
j_gene: TRBJ2-3

CDR3nt: TGTGCCAGCATGGTTAGGCCATCCTCCTACGAGCAGTACTTC
CDR3aa: CASMVRPSSYEQYF
abundance: .
v_gene: TRBV6-5
d_gene: .
j_gene: TRBJ2-7

CDR3nt: TGCGCCAGCAGCCATACAGGGGACCTCCCTCGAGCTTTCTTT
CDR3aa: CASSHTGDLPRAFF
abundance: few
v_gene: TRBV5-1
d_gene: TRBD1
j_gene: TRBJ1-1

CDR3nt: TGTGCCAGCAGCTTAGACAGGAACGGTGGCTACACCTTC
CDR3aa: CASSLDRNGGYTF
abundance: .
v_gene: TRBV7-2
d_gene: .
j_gene: TRBJ1-2

CDR3nt: TGTGCCATCAGTGAGTCTAAAGGGTCTAACTATGGCTACACCTTC
CDR3aa: CAISESKGSNYGYTF
abundance: .
v_gene: TRBV10-3
d_gene: .
j_gene: TRBJ1-2

CDR3nt: TGCAGTGCTGAGGTGGAGGCTGAGCAGTTCTTC
CDR3aa: CSAEVEAEQFF
abundance: .
v_gene: TRBV20-1
d_gene: .
j_gene: TRBJ2-1

CDR3nt: TGTGCCAGCAGCGTAGTTCCAGCGGGGCGCTACACAGATACGCAGTATTTT
CDR3aa: CASSVVPAGRYTDTQYF
abundance: .
v_gene: TRBV9
d_gene: TRBD2
j_gene: TRBJ2-3

CDR3nt: TGTGCCAGCAGTGTATCTGGGGGCCCCCCGGATACGCAGTATTTT
CDR3aa: CASSVSGGPPDTQYF
abundance: once
v_gene: TRBV2
d_gene: .
j_gene: TRBJ2-3

CDR3nt: TGTGCCTGGAGTGCCTCCCCTGGGGGGAACACCATATATTTT
CDR3aa: CAWSASPGGNTIYF
abundance: .
v_gene: TRBV30
d_gene: .
j_gene: TRBJ1-3

CDR3nt: TGCGCCAGCAGCTTCCAACGTGGACAGGGAGTGGGTGGCTACACCTTC
CDR3aa: CASSFQRGQGVGGYTF
abundance: .
v_gene: TRBV5-1
d_gene: TRBD1
j_gene: TRBJ1-2

CDR3nt: TGTGCCAGCTCAACAAACAGGGATTCACCCCTCCACTTT
CDR3aa: CASSTNRDSPLHF
abundance: few
v_gene: TRBV18
d_gene: .
j_gene: TRBJ1-6

CDR3nt: TGTGCCAGCTCTAGGGACAGGGGCACAGATACGCAGTATTTT
CDR3aa: CASSRDRGTDTQYF
abundance: .
v_gene: TRBV7-3
d_gene: TRBD1
j_gene: TRBJ2-3

CDR3nt: TGTGCCAGCAGCTTGGGGGACAGTGATAATTCACCCCTCCACTTT
CDR3aa: CASSLGDSDNSPLHF
abundance: few
v_gene: TRBV12-1
d_gene: .
j_gene: TRBJ1-6

CDR3nt: TGTGCCAGCAGCTTGGCCCTGGGAGTCGGAGGCGAGGTCTATGGCTACACCTTC
CDR3aa: CASSLALGVGGEVYGYTF
abundance: .
v_gene: TRBV5-4
d_gene: .
j_gene: TRBJ1-2

CDR3nt: TGTGCCAGTTCGGGACAGGGTTTTGCAGATACGCAGTATTTT
CDR3aa: CASSGQGFADTQYF
abundance: .
v_gene: TRBV7-2
d_gene: TRBD1
j_gene: TRBJ2-3

CDR3nt: TGTGCCAGCAGCCCGGGGGGGCGTGGAGTTGAAGCTTTCTTT
CDR3aa: CASSPGGRGVEAFF
abundance: .
v_gene: TRBV11-3
d_gene: .
j_gene: TRBJ1-1